These 25 T cell receptor beta chains originate from one sample sequenced in a study of STAT5B mutations in CD4+ large granular lymphocyte leukemia. Here immunoSEQ multiplex PCR was the method, and the copy in TCRdb shows in-frame clones only, minus some. The sample records around 35,000 clones, approximately 74% being singletons. The sample comprised CD4+ T cells from blood buffy coats. The receptors stem from a human donor in good health.

The rearrangement uses TRBV18 and TRBJ2-1; D gene ambiguous. V gave up 6 bases and J gave up 7 bases, with 13 bases separating them. CDR3 length equals 13 residues. The V gene's germline CDR1 is KGHSH and CDR2 LQKENI. Here the CDR3 reads CASSYRDDNEQFF. The CDR3 region has the DNA TGTGCCAGCTCCTACCGAGACGATAATGAGCAGTTCTTC.

This chain links TRBV27 with TRBJ1-5, with a tentative D call TRBD1 (6 bases). V lost 6 bases and J 3 bases, leaving 12 bases between the germline ends. The germline V gene encodes CDR1 MNHEY and CDR2 SMNVEV (reference sequence). CDR3 length: 14 residues. The CDR3 protein is CASSRTGYNQPQHF. The CDR3 DNA reads as TGTGCCAGCAGCCGAACAGGGTACAATCAGCCCCAGCATTTT.

This chain connects TRBV10-3 to TRBJ1-2, with D possibly being TRBD1 (6 bases). Per germline, CDR1 ENHRY and CDR2 SYGVKD. V was trimmed by 2 bases and J by 6 bases, leaving 7 bases between them. This CDR3 is built from 12 residues. As DNA, the CDR3 is TGTGCCATCAGTGAGGGGGGCGATGGCTACACCTTC. Protein product: CAISEGGDGYTF.

The chain carries TRBV5-1 and TRBJ1-6; D remains unclear. Germline lookup yields CDR1 SGHRS and CDR2 YFSETQ. The CDR3 length is 16 residues. V lost 0 bases, J lost 5 bases, and 12 bases lay in between. CDR3 sequence (DNA): TGCGCCAGCAGCTTGGAAGGGATCGGCGATAATTCACCCCTCCACTTT. This sequence encodes CASSLEGIGDNSPLHF.

This clone was observed once. The chain recombines TRBV5-5 with TRBJ2-6; weak D call: TRBD2 (5 bases). V lost 2 bases to trimming and J lost 0 bases, with 15 bases between them. There are 18 residues in the CDR3. Germline lookup yields CDR1 SGHKS and CDR2 YYEKEE (reference sequence). Here the CDR3 reads CASSFLWGVSSGANVLTF. CDR3 in DNA: TGTGCCAGCAGCTTTTTATGGGGAGTCTCCTCTGGGGCCAACGTCCTGACTTTC.

The chain joins TRBV4-1 to TRBJ2-6; 7 bases are shared with TRBD1. The germline CDR1 and CDR2 sequences are MGHRA and YSYEKL. J gave up 1 base and V 1 base, and 7 bases lay outside the gene matches. This CDR3 has 18 amino acids. The DNA for the CDR3 is TGCGCCAGCAGCCAAGGCTTGGCCAGGGGGTCTGGGGCCAACGTCCTGACTTTC. This codes for CASSQGLARGSGANVLTF.

The count of this clone is one. The chain couples TRBV14 to TRBJ1-2, with 9 bases identical to TRBD1. CDR1 and CDR2 from the germline V gene are SGHDN and FVKESK. Germline trimming cut 2 bases from V and 5 bases from J; bases unmatched to any gene: 15. CDR3 size: 18 residues. The CDR3 sequence is CASSQIRGGQGGGYGYTF. The CDR3 DNA sequence: TGTGCCAGCAGCCAAATCCGAGGGGGACAGGGAGGAGGGTATGGCTACACCTTC.

The chain combines TRBV14 with TRBJ2-1; 14 bases match TRBD2. This CDR3 has 14 amino acids. Germline CDR1 SGHDN, CDR2 FVKESK. J gave up 12 bases and V 7 bases, and 8 bases lay outside the gene matches. The CDR3 reads CASMPGLAGARQFF. The DNA for the CDR3 is TGTGCCAGCATGCCGGGACTAGCGGGAGCCCGGCAGTTCTTC.

In regard to this clone: A read error may produce the germline difference seen at one junction end. The J gene is TRBJ2-7, the V gene TRBV30, with 8 bases fitting TRBD2. This CDR3 region has 12 residues. CDR1 and CDR2 from the germline V gene are GTSNPN and SVGIG (reference sequence). The CDR3 sequence: CAWSVWLGGRRF. CDR3 DNA: TGTGCCTGGAGTGTATGGCTTGGCGGGAGGCGGTTC. Variable domain in full (rest from reference TRBV30 and TRBJ2-7): SQTIHQWPATLVQPVGSPLSLECTVEGTSNPNLYWYRQAAGRGLQLLFYSVGIGQISSEVPQNLSASRPQDRQFILSSKKLLLSDSGFYLCAWSVWLGGRRFGPGTRLTVT.

This chain connects TRBV27 to TRBJ1-3, with D perhaps matching TRBD1 (5 bases). The CDR3 runs to 17 residues. The V end was cut by 2 bases, the J end by 3 bases, with 17 bases between. CDR1 is MNHEY, CDR2 SMNVEV, per germline (reference sequence). The CDR3 region is CASSLTATPGVGNTIYF. CDR3 coding DNA: TGTGCCAGCAGTTTAACGGCAACCCCGGGGGTTGGAAACACCATATATTTT.

This clone was found a few times. The chain employs TRBV9 and TRBJ1-1; TRBD1 matches 7 bases. Germline V CDR1 and CDR2: SGDLS, YYNGEE. Trimming removed 3 bases from V and 0 bases from J; junction bases left unmatched: 8. This CDR3 region has 16 residues. As DNA, the CDR3 is TGTGCCAGCAGCGCCCGGGGACAGATCATGAACACTGAAGCTTTCTTT. The encoded protein is CASSARGQIMNTEAFF. The full variable domain, its missing parts supplied by reference TRBV9 and TRBJ1-1, is DSGVTQTPKHLITATGQRVTLRCSPRSGDLSVYWYQQSLDQGLQFLIQYYNGEERAKGNILERFSAQQFPDLHSELNLSSLELGDSALYFCASSARGQIMNTEAFFGQGTRLTVV.

This clone was picked up a small number of times. V gene TRBV7-9 combines with J gene TRBJ2-5, with 8 nucleotides matching TRBD2. V trimming: 5 bases; J trimming: 4 bases; junction bases outside the gene matches: 9. The CDR3 contains 15 residues. Germline V gene sequence: CDR1 SEHNR, CDR2 FQNEAQ (reference sequence). The CDR3, as DNA: TGTGCCAGCAGCCAATCCACAGCGGGAGCAGAGACCCAGTACTTC. Protein: CASSQSTAGAETQYF.

The chain links TRBV4-3 to TRBJ2-1; TRBD2 matches at 9 bases. The CDR3 is made up of 15 amino acids. Germline CDR1 reads LGHNA; CDR2 reads YSLEER. Germline trimming cut 1 base from V and 5 bases from J; bases unmatched to any gene: 3. The CDR3 here is CASSQGLAAHNEQFF. Here the CDR3 DNA reads TGCGCCAGCAGCCAAGGACTAGCGGCGCACAATGAGCAGTTCTTC.

The J gene is TRBJ1-1, the V gene TRBV5-6; D is unresolved. Germline-derived CDR1 and CDR2 are SGHDT and YYEEEE. V lost 2 bases and J 1 base, leaving 9 bases between the germline ends. The CDR3 extends over 14 amino acids. This CDR3 is CASSFVLPNTEAFF. CDR3 nucleotides: TGTGCCAGCAGCTTTGTACTTCCGAACACTGAAGCTTTCTTT.

The rearrangement joins TRBV5-6 to TRBJ2-1; possibly TRBD2 for D (6 bases). The CDR3 consists of 13 residues. The germline V gene encodes CDR1 SGHDT and CDR2 YYEEEE. V lost 7 bases, J lost 2 bases, and 10 bases lay in between. CDR3 sequence: CASLGGTYNEQFF. CDR3 DNA sequence: TGTGCCAGCTTGGGAGGAACCTACAATGAGCAGTTCTTC.

This clone came up once. The V and J genes are TRBV19 and TRBJ2-2; D possibly corresponds to TRBD1 (5 bases). The V gene lost 6 bases and the J gene lost 2 bases, with 13 bases spanning the gap. The CDR3 extends over 15 amino acids. The germline V gene has CDR1 LNHDA and CDR2 SQIVND (reference sequence). CDR3 nucleotide sequence: TGTGCCAGTAGGAGTCGGACACCTAACACCGGGGAGCTGTTTTTT. It is translated as CASRSRTPNTGELFF.

The table lists this clone with a count of one. This rearrangement joins TRBV13 to TRBJ1-1; D uncertain. Germline V lookup: CDR1 PRHDT, CDR2 FYEKMQ (reference sequence). With 5 bases removed from V and 9 bases from J, the gap between germline ends came to 13 bases. This CDR3 comprises 12 residues. The CDR3 sequence: CASSLTTNQAFF. The CDR3 nucleotides read TGTGCCAGCAGCCTAACGACAAACCAAGCTTTCTTT.

This clone was counted only a few times. The CDR3 protein is CAISDSPNYGYTF. CDR3 sequence (DNA): TGTGCCATCAGTGACTCCCCCAACTATGGCTACACCTTC. The V and J genes are TRBV10-3 and TRBJ1-2; D not resolved. The germline V gene has CDR1 ENHRY and CDR2 SYGVKD. V was pared by 3 bases and J by 2 bases, with 7 bases between. There are 13 residues in the CDR3.

The DNA for the CDR3 is TGTGCCAGTAGTACCCTGATCCGGGGGATTCAGTACTTC. Residues: CASSTLIRGIQYF. The J gene is TRBJ2-4, the V gene TRBV19; maybe TRBD2 (6 bases). The CDR3 loop spans 13 amino acids. CDR1 is LNHDA, CDR2 SQIVND, per germline (reference sequence). The V end was cut by 4 bases, the J end by 10 bases, with 14 bases between.

This clone was seen only a few times. The V and J genes are TRBV29-1 and TRBJ2-3, with D maybe TRBD1 (5 bases). CDR1 is SQVTM and CDR2 is ANQGSEA in the germline V gene. Trimming stripped 2 bases from V and 1 base from J, with 16 bases between. There are 16 residues in the CDR3. CDR3 sequence (DNA): TGCAGCGTTGAAATTCTTGGTCAGGGCGGCACAGATACGCAGTATTTT. The encoded protein is CSVEILGQGGTDTQYF.

This rearrangement joins TRBV5-1 to TRBJ1-3, with TRBD1 as a possible D gene (5 bases). Germline CDR1 is SGHRS and CDR2 is YFSETQ. The CDR3 covers 15 residues. V was cut by 2 bases and J by 1 base, with 10 bases left in between. The CDR3 sequence is CASSLSGGSGNTIYF. The CDR3 coding sequence is TGCGCCAGCAGCTTAAGTGGGGGATCTGGAAACACCATATATTTT.

The CDR3 DNA follows: TGTGCCACCAGCGGCCTCCAACGCCAAAACATTCAGTACTTC. It encodes CATSGLQRQNIQYF. The rearrangement joins TRBV15 to TRBJ2-4; D is ambiguous. Germline loops: CDR1 LNHNV, CDR2 YYDKDF (reference sequence). There are 14 residues in the CDR3. V dropped 5 bases and J dropped 5 bases, with 13 bases sitting between them.

This chain links TRBV5-1 with TRBJ2-3, with D unresolved. This CDR3 comprises 14 residues. V gave up 1 base and J gave up 2 bases, with 8 bases separating them. Germline values: CDR1 SGHRS, CDR2 YFSETQ. CDR3 sequence: CASSLWPSTDTQYF. CDR3 sequence (DNA): TGCGCCAGCAGCTTGTGGCCATCCACAGATACGCAGTATTTT.

The rearrangement joins TRBV13 to TRBJ2-6, with D unclear. This CDR3 is built from 15 residues. Trimming shortened V by 2 bases and J by 4 bases, and 9 bases separated the two germline ends. The V gene's germline CDR1 is PRHDT and CDR2 FYEKMQ (reference sequence). CDR3 protein: CASSLKGIGANVLTF. The DNA for the CDR3 is TGTGCCAGCAGCTTAAAAGGGATCGGGGCCAACGTCCTGACTTTC. Full variable domain (outside the CDR3, taken from reference TRBV13 and TRBJ2-6): AAGVIQSPRHLIKEKRETATLKCYPIPRHDTVYWYQQGPGQDPQFLISFYEKMQSDKGSIPDRFSAQQFSDYHSELNMSSLELGDSALYFCASSLKGIGANVLTFGAGSRLTVL.

The chain has TRBV6-1 and TRBJ1-5; a weak D match, TRBD1 (6 bases). Trimming pared 7 bases from V and 5 bases from J, leaving 18 bases between. CDR1 and CDR2 (germline): MNHNS, SASEGT. The CDR3 length is 15 residues. This CDR3 is CASIPLGTPYQPQHF. In nucleotides, the CDR3 is TGTGCCAGCATCCCACTGGGGACACCTTATCAGCCCCAGCATTTT.